This is a list of T cell receptor beta chains from one sample in a study of molecular identifiers for immune sequencing clone quantification. One entry per CDR3 protein results from TCRdb running MiXCR on the PCR reads. This table has approximately 670,000 distinct CDR3 sequences, 20% appearing once. The sample comprised naive CD8+ T cells from blood, with Jurkat cell RNA spiked in. The receptor set was obtained from a human donor in good health. Some libraries in this study had Jurkat cell RNA spiked in. CDR3s include the opening cysteine and the closing phenylalanine or tryptophan. The D gene is left open where the match is weak. Rows may omit the clone size; those that give it use once, few, many or a size class.

V: TRBV6-5; J: TRBJ1-1; D: TRBD1; size: many; CDR3: CASSYSGQSNTEAFF; DNA: TGTGCCAGCAGTTACTCGGGACAGTCGAACACTGAAGCTTTCTTT
V: TRBV7-9; J: TRBJ2-1; D: TRBD1; size: many; CDR3: CASSPTPGTGFINEQFF; DNA: TGTGCCAGCAGCCCGACGCCCGGGACAGGATTCATCAATGAGCAGTTCTTC
V: TRBV11-2; J: TRBJ1-5; D: .; size: few; CDR3: CASSLEAGVGNQPQHF; DNA: TGTGCCAGCAGCTTAGAGGCAGGGGTAGGTAATCAGCCCCAGCATTTT
V: TRBV5-4; J: TRBJ1-5; D: TRBD1; size: few; CDR3: CASSSQGAGLPQHF; DNA: TGTGCCAGCAGCTCACAGGGGGCGGGTCTGCCCCAGCATTTT
V: TRBV20-1; J: TRBJ2-3; D: .; size: .; CDR3: CSASEISTLPRTDTQYF; DNA: TGCAGTGCTAGTGAGATTAGTACATTACCTCGTACAGATACGCAGTATTTT
V: TRBV5-1; J: TRBJ2-3; D: TRBD2; size: many; CDR3: CASSSLLAGGTTDTQYF; DNA: TGCGCCAGCAGCTCGTTACTAGCGGGGGGGACCACAGATACGCAGTATTTT
V: TRBV6-6; J: TRBJ1-4; D: TRBD1; size: many; CDR3: CASALLGTADEKLFF; DNA: TGTGCCAGCGCCCTACTCGGGACAGCAGATGAAAAACTGTTTTTT
V: TRBV6-6; J: TRBJ2-3; D: TRBD2; size: .; CDR3: CASSGLAGFTDTQYF; DNA: TGTGCCAGCAGTGGACTAGCGGGTTTCACAGATACGCAGTATTTT
V: TRBV20-1; J: TRBJ1-5; D: .; size: few; CDR3: CSARDMRGEQPQHF; DNA: TGCAGTGCTAGAGACATGAGGGGGGAACAGCCCCAGCATTTT
V: TRBV20-1; J: TRBJ1-1; D: .; size: many; CDR3: CSAPGRVDTEAFF; DNA: TGCAGTGCCCCTGGGAGGGTGGACACTGAAGCTTTCTTT
V: TRBV11-2; J: TRBJ2-3; D: .; size: few; CDR3: CASSLAGPDDTQYF; DNA: TGTGCCAGCAGCTTAGCAGGGCCGGATGATACGCAGTATTTT
V: TRBV6-1; J: TRBJ1-4; D: .; size: many; CDR3: CASSDWTAPNEKLFF; DNA: TGTGCCAGCAGTGATTGGACAGCGCCTAATGAAAAACTGTTTTTT
V: TRBV25-1; J: TRBJ2-5; D: .; size: many; CDR3: CASSDLPGTDSEETQYF; DNA: TGTGCCAGCAGTGACCTTCCAGGAACAGACTCCGAAGAGACCCAGTACTTC
V: TRBV12-3/TRBV12-4; J: TRBJ2-5; D: TRBD1; size: many; CDR3: CASRFDRGQETQYF; DNA: TGTGCCAGCAGGTTCGACAGGGGCCAAGAGACCCAGTACTTC
V: TRBV20-1; J: TRBJ2-7; D: TRBD1; size: many; CDR3: CSATQTDRGTHEQYF; DNA: TGCAGTGCTACTCAAACTGACAGGGGTACCCACGAGCAGTACTTC
V: TRBV7-9; J: TRBJ1-1; D: .; size: many; CDR3: CASSFMNTEAFF; DNA: TGTGCCAGCAGCTTTATGAACACTGAAGCTTTCTTT
V: TRBV27; J: TRBJ2-3; D: .; size: many; CDR3: CASSLDAYTDTQYF; DNA: TGTGCCAGCAGTTTGGATGCGTACACAGATACGCAGTATTTT
V: TRBV6-5; J: TRBJ2-3; D: .; size: many; CDR3: CASSPRSSYGTDTQYF; DNA: TGTGCCAGCAGCCCCCGGAGTAGCTACGGCACAGATACGCAGTATTTT
V: TRBV6-6; J: TRBJ2-3; D: TRBD2; size: many; CDR3: CASSRSGDTDTQYF; DNA: TGTGCCAGCTCCCGAAGCGGGGACACAGATACGCAGTATTTT
V: TRBV20-1; J: TRBJ1-1; D: .; size: many; CDR3: CSVMAGTHTEAFF; DNA: TGCAGTGTAATGGCAGGTACTCACACTGAAGCTTTCTTT
V: TRBV5-1; J: TRBJ2-2; D: .; size: many; CDR3: CASSFVQAELFF; DNA: TGCGCCAGCAGCTTCGTCCAGGCGGAGCTGTTTTTT
V: TRBV2; J: TRBJ1-5; D: .; size: many; CDR3: CASSDPQSDYSNQPQHF; DNA: TGTGCCAGCAGTGACCCCCAGAGTGATTATAGCAATCAGCCCCAGCATTTT
V: TRBV12-3/TRBV12-4; J: TRBJ2-1; D: .; size: .; CDR3: CASSLRGAPYSEQFF; DNA: TGTGCCAGCAGTTTAAGGGGGGCCCCCTACAGTGAGCAGTTCTTC
V: TRBV20-1; J: TRBJ2-3; D: .; size: many; CDR3: CSAVTGTLKVDTQYF; DNA: TGCAGTGCTGTAACCGGGACTTTAAAGGTCGATACGCAGTATTTT
V: TRBV29-1; J: TRBJ2-1; D: .; size: many; CDR3: CSVESTRRADEQFF; DNA: TGCAGCGTTGAAAGTACCAGGAGAGCGGATGAGCAGTTCTTC
V: TRBV14; J: TRBJ2-3; D: .; size: many; CDR3: CASSQEDPFADTQYF; DNA: TGTGCCAGCAGCCAAGAGGATCCCTTCGCGGATACGCAGTATTTT